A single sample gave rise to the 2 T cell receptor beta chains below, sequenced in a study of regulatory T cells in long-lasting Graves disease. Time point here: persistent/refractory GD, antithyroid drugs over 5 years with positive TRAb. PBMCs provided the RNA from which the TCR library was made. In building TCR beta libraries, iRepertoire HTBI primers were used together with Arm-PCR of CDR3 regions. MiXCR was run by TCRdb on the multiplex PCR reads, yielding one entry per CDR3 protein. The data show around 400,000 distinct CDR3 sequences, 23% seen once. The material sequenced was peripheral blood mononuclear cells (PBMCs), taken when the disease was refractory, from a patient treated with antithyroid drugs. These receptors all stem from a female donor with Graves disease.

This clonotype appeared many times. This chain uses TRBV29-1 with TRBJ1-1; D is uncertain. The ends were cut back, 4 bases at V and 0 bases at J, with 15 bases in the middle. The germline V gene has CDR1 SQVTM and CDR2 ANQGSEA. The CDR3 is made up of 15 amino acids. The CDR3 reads CSVVMGSRLNTEAFF. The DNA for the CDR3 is TGCAGCGTTGTTATGGGGAGCAGATTGAACACTGAAGCTTTCTTT.

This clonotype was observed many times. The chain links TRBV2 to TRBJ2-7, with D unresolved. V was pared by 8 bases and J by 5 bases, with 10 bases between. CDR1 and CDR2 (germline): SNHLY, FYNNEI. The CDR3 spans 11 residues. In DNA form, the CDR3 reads TGTGCCAGCGGTAGTGATGACGAGCAGTACTTC. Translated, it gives CASGSDDEQYF. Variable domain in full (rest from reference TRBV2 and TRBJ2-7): EPEVTQTPSHQVTQMGQEVILRCVPISNHLYFYWYRQILGQKVEFLVSFYNNEISEKSEIFDDQFSVERPDGSNFTLKIRSTKLEDSAMYFCASGSDDEQYFGPGTRLTVT.